This T cell receptor beta chain emerged from a study of early stage breast cancer tumors. Trimming took 6 bases from V and 0 from J, leaving 12 bases between them. This CDR3 region has 14 residues. CDR1 and CDR2 from the germline V gene are SGHNT and YYREEE (reference sequence). Clones were sequenced by immunoSEQ multiplex PCR, and TCRdb holds only the in-frame ones, with some missing. The table has some 41,000 clones, around 69% seen once; the top ten hold 5.5% to 8%. The TCR sequence derives from a person aged 45-60 years with breast cancer. Sequenced: blood. The chain employs TRBV5-4 and TRBJ2-5, with unresolved D. CDR3 DNA sequence: TGTGCCAGCACTACGTACGGGTACCAAGAGACCCAGTACTTC. The encoded protein is CASTTYGYQETQYF.